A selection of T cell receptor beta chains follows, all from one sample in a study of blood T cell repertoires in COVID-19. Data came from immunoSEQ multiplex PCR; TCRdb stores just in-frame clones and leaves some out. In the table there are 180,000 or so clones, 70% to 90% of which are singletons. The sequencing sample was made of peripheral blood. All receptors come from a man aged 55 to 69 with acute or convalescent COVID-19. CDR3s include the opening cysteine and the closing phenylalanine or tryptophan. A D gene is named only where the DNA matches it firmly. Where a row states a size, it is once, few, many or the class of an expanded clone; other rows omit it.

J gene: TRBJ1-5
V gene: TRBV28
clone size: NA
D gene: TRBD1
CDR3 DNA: TGTGCCAGCAGTTCACACAGGGGGCAGGAACAGCCCCAGCATTTT
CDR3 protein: CASSSHRGQEQPQHF

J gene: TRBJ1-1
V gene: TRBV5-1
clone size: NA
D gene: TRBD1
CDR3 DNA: TGCGCCAGCAGCGTGACAGGGGGCGCGGGGGAGGCTGAAGCTTTCTTT
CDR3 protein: CASSVTGGAGEAEAFF

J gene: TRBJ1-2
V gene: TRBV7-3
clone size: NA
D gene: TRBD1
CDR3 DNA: TGTGCCAGCAGCCCAGGGGGCTATCGCTATGGCTACACCTTC
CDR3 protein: CASSPGGYRYGYTF

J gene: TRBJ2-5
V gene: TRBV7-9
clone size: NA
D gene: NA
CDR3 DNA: TGTGCCAGCAGCTATAGCCAAGAGACCCAGTACTTC
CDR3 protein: CASSYSQETQYF

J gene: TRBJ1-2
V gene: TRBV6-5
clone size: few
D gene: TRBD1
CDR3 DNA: TGTGCCAGCAGGAAACCGGGACAGGGCTCAGGGGGTTACACCTTC
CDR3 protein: CASRKPGQGSGGYTF

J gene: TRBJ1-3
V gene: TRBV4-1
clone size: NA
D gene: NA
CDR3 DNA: TGCGCCAGCAGCCAAGTGGAAGGGGGGGCCAGCTCTGGAAACACCATATATTTT
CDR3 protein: CASSQVEGGASSGNTIYF

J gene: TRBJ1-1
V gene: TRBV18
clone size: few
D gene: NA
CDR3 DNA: TGTGCCAGCTCACCACAGGGGGTAAACACTGAAGCTTTCTTT
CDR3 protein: CASSPQGVNTEAFF

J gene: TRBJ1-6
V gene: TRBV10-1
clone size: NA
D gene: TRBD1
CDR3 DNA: TGCGCCAGCATTCCGACAGGGGACTATAATTCACCCCTCCACTTT
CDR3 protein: CASIPTGDYNSPLHF

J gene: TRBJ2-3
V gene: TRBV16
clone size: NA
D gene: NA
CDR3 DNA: TGTGCCAGCAGCCTAGATAATACGCAGTATTTT
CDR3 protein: CASSLDNTQYF

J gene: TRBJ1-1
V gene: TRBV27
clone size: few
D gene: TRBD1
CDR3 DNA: TGTGCCAGCAGTTCCCACAGGGGGCGGGGAACTGAAGCTTTCTTT
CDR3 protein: CASSSHRGRGTEAFF

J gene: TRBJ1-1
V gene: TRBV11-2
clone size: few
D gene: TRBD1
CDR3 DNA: TGTGCCAGCAGCCTGACAGGGGAGTACACTGAAGCTTTCTTT
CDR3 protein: CASSLTGEYTEAFF

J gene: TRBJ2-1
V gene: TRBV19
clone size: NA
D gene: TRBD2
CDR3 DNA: TGTGCCAGTACCGGGGGTGGCGGGAGAACCGGCTACAATGAGCAGTTCTTC
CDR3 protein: CASTGGGGRTGYNEQFF

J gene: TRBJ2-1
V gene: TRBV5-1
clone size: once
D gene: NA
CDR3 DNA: TGCGCCAGCAGCCTACTCGACAGCTCCTACAATGAGCAGTTCTTC
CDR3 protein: CASSLLDSSYNEQFF

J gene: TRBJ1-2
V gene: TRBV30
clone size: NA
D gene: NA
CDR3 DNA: TGTGCCTGGAGTCCTTCTGGAGGGAATCCCTACTATGGCTACACCTTC
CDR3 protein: CAWSPSGGNPYYGYTF

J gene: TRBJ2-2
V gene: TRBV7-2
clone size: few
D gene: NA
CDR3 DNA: TGTGCCAGCAGCTTAGAAATGAGGGGGACCGGGGAGCTGTTTTTT
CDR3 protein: CASSLEMRGTGELFF

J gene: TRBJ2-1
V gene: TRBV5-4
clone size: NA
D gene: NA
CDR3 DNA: TGTGCCAGCAGCCGGGGGGACATCGCGGACAATGAGCAGTTCTTC
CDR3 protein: CASSRGDIADNEQFF

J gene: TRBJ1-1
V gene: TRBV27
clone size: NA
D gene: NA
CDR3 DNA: TGTGCCAGCAGTTGGACCGGGACTCGGCTGGGGAACACTGAAGCTTTCTTT
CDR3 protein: CASSWTGTRLGNTEAFF

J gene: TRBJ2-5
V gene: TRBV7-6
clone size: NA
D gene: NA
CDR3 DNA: TGTGCCAGCAGCTTGCCACAGGTACCAAGAGATGACCAGTACTTC
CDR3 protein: CASSLPQVPRDDQYF

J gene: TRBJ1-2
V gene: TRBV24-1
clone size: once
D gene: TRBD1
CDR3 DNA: TGTGCCACCAGTGATTCCTCGACAGGGGGCATCTATGGCTACACCTTC
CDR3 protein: CATSDSSTGGIYGYTF

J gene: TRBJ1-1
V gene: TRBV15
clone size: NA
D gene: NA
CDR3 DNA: TGTGCCACCAGCACAGGGGTCCCCTACCCTATGAACACTGAAGCTTTCTTT
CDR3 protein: CATSTGVPYPMNTEAFF

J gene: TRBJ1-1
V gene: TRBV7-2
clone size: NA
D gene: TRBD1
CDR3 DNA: TGTGCCAGCAGCGCCCGGGACAGGGGAAACACTGAAGCTTTCTTT
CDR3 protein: CASSARDRGNTEAFF

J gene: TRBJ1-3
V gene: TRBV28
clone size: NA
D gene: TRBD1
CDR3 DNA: TGTGCCAGCACAATTGGCAGGGGGCGGGGAGGAAACACCATATATTTT
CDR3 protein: CASTIGRGRGGNTIYF

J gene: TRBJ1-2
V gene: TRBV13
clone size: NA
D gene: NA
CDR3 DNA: TGTGCCAGCAGCTTTGGTCCGCAAACTTATGGCTACACCTTC
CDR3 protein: CASSFGPQTYGYTF

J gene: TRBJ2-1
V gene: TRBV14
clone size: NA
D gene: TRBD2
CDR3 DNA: TGTGCCAGCAGCCAAACTAGCGGGACCTACAATGAGCAGTTCTTC
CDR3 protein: CASSQTSGTYNEQFF

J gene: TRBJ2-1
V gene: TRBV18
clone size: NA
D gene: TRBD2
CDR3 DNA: TGTGCCAGCTCACCGGTCTTCGCGGGAGGGCCCGATGAGCAGTTCTTC
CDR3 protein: CASSPVFAGGPDEQFF

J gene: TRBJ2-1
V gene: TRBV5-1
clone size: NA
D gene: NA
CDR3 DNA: TGCGCCAGCAGCTTACAGGGAGCTGAGCAGTTCTTC
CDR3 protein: CASSLQGAEQFF

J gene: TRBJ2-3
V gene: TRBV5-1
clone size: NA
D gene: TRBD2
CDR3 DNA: TGCGCCAGCAGCTTGGGTCCCGCGGGGGGGGCAGATACGCAGTATTTT
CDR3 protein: CASSLGPAGGADTQYF

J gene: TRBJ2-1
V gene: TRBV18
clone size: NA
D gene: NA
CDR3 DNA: TGTGCCAGCTCATCGACACCTAGCCCTGCCTACAATGAGCAGTTCTTC
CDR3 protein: CASSSTPSPAYNEQFF

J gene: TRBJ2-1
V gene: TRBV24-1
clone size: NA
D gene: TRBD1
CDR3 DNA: TGTGCCACCAGTGATACCAACAGGGGCAATGAGCAGTTCTTC
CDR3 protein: CATSDTNRGNEQFF

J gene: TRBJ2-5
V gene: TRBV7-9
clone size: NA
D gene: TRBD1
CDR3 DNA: TGTGCCAGCAGCTCGGACAGGGGGAAAGAGACCCAGTACTTC
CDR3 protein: CASSSDRGKETQYF

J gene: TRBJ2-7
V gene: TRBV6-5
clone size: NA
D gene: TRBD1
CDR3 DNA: TGTGCCAGTCACCGGGACAGGGTCAACGAGCAGTACTTC
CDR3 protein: CASHRDRVNEQYF

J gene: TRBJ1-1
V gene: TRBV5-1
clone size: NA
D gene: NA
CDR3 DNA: TGCGCCAGCAGCTTGGGCAGGGGAAACACTGAAGCTTTCTTT
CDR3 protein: CASSLGRGNTEAFF

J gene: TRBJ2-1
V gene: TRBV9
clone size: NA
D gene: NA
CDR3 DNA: TGTGCCAGCAGCGTGGGGGGAGGTGTTGAGGACAATGAGCAGTTCTTC
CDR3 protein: CASSVGGGVEDNEQFF

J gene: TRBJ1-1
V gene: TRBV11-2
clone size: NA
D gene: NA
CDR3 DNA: TGTGCCAGCAGCTTGGCCTGGGGCCGGGAGGCTTTCTTT
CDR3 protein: CASSLAWGREAFF

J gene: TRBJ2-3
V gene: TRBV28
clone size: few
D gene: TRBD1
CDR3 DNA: TGTGCCAGCAGTATCAGGGGGCGAACAGATACGCAGTATTTT
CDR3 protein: CASSIRGRTDTQYF

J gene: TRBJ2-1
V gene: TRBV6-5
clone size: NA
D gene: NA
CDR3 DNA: TGTGCCAGCAGTTACTCGGCGGCTTCCTACAATGAGCAGTTCTTC
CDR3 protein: CASSYSAASYNEQFF

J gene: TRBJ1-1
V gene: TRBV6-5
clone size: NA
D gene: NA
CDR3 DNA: TGTGCCAGCAGAAAAAGGCCGTCGGGGACTGAAGCTTTCTTT
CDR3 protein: CASRKRPSGTEAFF

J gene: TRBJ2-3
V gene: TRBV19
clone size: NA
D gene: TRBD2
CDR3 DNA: TGTGCCAGTAGTTCCCCCCGACTAGCGGGAGATACGCAGTATTTT
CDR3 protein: CASSSPRLAGDTQYF

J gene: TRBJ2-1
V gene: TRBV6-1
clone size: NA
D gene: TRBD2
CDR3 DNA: TGTGCCAGCAGTGAGGGGGGGAGAGATATGATGTATGAGCAGTTCTTC
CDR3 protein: CASSEGGRDMMYEQFF

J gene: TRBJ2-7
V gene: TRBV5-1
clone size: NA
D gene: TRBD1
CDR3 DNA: TGCGCCAGCAGCCCGTCCCGGGACAGGGGTGAGCAGTACTTC
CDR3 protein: CASSPSRDRGEQYF

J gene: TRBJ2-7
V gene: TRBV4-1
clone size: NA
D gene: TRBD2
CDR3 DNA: TGCGCCAGCAGCCAGTTACCCGCGCGGGAGGGCCGTTACGAGCAGTACTTC
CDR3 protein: CASSQLPAREGRYEQYF

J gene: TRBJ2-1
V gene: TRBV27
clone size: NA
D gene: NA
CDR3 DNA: TGTGCCAGCCTCCCGTCCGGACAGCACATCAATGAGCAGTTCTTC
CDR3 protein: CASLPSGQHINEQFF

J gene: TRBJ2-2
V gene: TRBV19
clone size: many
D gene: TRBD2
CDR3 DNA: TGTGCCAGTAGTCCCTCCGGTCGGAGACTAGCGGGAGTAGGCACCGGGGAGCTGTTTTTT
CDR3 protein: CASSPSGRRLAGVGTGELFF

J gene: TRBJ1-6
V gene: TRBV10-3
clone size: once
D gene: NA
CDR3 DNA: TGTGCCACCCGGGCCCAGGGGCTCTATAATTCACCCCTCCACTTT
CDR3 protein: CATRAQGLYNSPLHF

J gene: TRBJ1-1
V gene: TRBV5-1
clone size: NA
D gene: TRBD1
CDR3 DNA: TGCGCCAGCAGCTTTGGGACAGGGCTTGAAGCTTTCTTT
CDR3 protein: CASSFGTGLEAFF

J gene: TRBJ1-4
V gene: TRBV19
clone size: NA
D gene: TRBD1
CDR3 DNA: TGTGCCAGTAGTAAGCGGACAGGGGGCGAAAAACTGTTTTTT
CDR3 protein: CASSKRTGGEKLFF

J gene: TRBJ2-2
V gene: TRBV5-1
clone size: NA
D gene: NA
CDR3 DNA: TGCGCCAGCAGCTTGGGGGCAGGGCTAAACACCGGGGAGCTGTTTTTT
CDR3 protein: CASSLGAGLNTGELFF

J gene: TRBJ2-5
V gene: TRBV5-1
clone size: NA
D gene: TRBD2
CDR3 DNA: TGCGCCAGCAGCTCAGGACTAGCGGGAGGGCGGGAGACCCAGTACTTC
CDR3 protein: CASSSGLAGGRETQYF

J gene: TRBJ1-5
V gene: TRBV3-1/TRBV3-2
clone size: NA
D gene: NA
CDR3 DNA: TGTGCCAGCAGCCCAAGCACTGTCCCTCAGCCCCAGCATTTT
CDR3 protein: CASSPSTVPQPQHF

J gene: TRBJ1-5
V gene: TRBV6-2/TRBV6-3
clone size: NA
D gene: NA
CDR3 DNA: TGTGCCAGCAGTCGAAACCCGCCGGGGCAGCCCCAGCATTTT
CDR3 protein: CASSRNPPGQPQHF

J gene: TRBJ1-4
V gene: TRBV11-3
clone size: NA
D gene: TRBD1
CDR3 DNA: TGTGCCAGCAGCCCACCTTTAGGGGGCTGGAGGGAAAAACTGTTTTTT
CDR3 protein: CASSPPLGGWREKLFF